In this sample, the clone carrying this T cell receptor beta chain turned up many times. The antigen is unknown. This record belongs to a study of molecular identifiers for immune sequencing clone quantification. Study observations and caveats: For effector cells, clones above 20 RNA copies held over 97% of molecules; for naive cells, under 1%.

TCRdb called the PCR reads again in MiXCR, with one record for every CDR3 protein. This table holds under 600,000 distinct CDR3 sequences, 20% to 25% found once. Naive CD8 libraries used roughly 17,000 to 1,000,000 sorted cells and 10%, 30% or 50% RNA. The sequence derives from a human donor in good health. Some libraries in this study had Jurkat cell RNA spiked in. The sequencing sample was made of naive CD8+ T cells from blood, with Jurkat cell RNA spiked in. Documented subset: FACS-sorted CD8+CD4-CCR7+CD45RA+ naive T cells.

The CDR3 is CAWSVRADGTEAFF. CDR3 coding DNA: TGTGCCTGGAGTGTAAGGGCCGATGGCACTGAAGCTTTCTTT. V gene TRBV30 combines with J gene TRBJ1-1, with D unclear. This CDR3 region has 14 residues. Germline CDR1 is GTSNPN and CDR2 is SVGIG (reference sequence). V was cut by 0 bases and J by 4 bases, with 12 bases left in between.